These 26 T cell receptor beta chains came from one sample sequenced in a study of blood T cell repertoires in COVID-19. Here immunoSEQ multiplex PCR was the method, and the copy in TCRdb shows in-frame clones only, minus some. The table records fewer than 250,000 clones, about 83% of them present only once. Input material: peripheral blood. The receptors stem from a woman between 40 and 55 years old with active or convalescent COVID-19.

This chain uses TRBV19 with TRBJ2-7; 8 bases match TRBD2. This CDR3 has 13 residues. V trimming: 6 bases; J trimming: 6 bases; junction bases outside the gene matches: 7. Germline CDR1 and CDR2: LNHDA and SQIVND (reference sequence). CDR3 DNA: TGTGCCAGTAGGGGAGCGGGAGTGGGCGAGCAGTACTTC. This translates into CASRGAGVGEQYF. Supplemented by reference TRBV19 and TRBJ2-7, the full variable domain reads DGGITQSPKYLFRKEGQNVTLSCEQNLNHDAMYWYRQDPGQGLRLIYYSQIVNDFQKGDIAEGYSVSREKKESFPLTVTSAQKNPTAFYLCASRGAGVGEQYFGPGTRLTVT.

This chain connects TRBV5-1 to TRBJ2-7; 10 bases are shared with TRBD2. Germline V gene sequence: CDR1 SGHRS, CDR2 YFSETQ. This CDR3 is 15 amino acids long. With 2 bases clipped from V and 0 bases from J, the junction kept 2 bases outside the gene matches. This chain's CDR3 is CASSFGLAASYEQYF. DNA of the CDR3: TGCGCCAGCAGCTTTGGACTAGCGGCCTCCTACGAGCAGTACTTC. Full variable domain (rest looked up from reference TRBV5-1 and TRBJ2-7): KAGVTQTPRYLIKTRGQQVTLSCSPISGHRSVSWYQQTPGQGLQFLFEYFSETQRNKGNFPGRFSGRQFSNSRSEMNVSTLELGDSALYLCASSFGLAASYEQYFGPGTRLTVT.

V gene TRBV6-5 combines with J gene TRBJ1-5, with TRBD1 as a possible D gene (6 bases). This CDR3 comprises 15 residues. From germline, CDR1 is MNHEY and CDR2 SVGAGI. V gave up 4 bases and J gave up 5 bases, with 15 bases separating them. CDR3 bases: TGTGCCAGCAGTTCGGACAGCGGTACCTATCAGCCCCAGCATTTT. Protein sequence: CASSSDSGTYQPQHF.

The CDR3 bases are TGTGCCAGCAGAACTCGGACTAGCGGTAACTACGAGCAGTACTTC. This encodes CASRTRTSGNYEQYF. The chain uses TRBV11-2 and TRBJ2-7, with TRBD2 identical over 10 bases. Germline-derived CDR1 and CDR2 are SGHAT and FQNNGV. The length of the CDR3 is 15 residues. V lost 6 bases to trimming and J lost 3 bases; unmatched junction nucleotides: 8.

V usage is TRBV5-6 and J usage is TRBJ1-4, with D possibly matching TRBD1 (6 bases). The CDR3 contains 14 residues. Germline CDR1 and CDR2: SGHDT and YYEEEE. Trimming left V 2 bases short and J 3 bases short, with 8 bases between. The CDR3 spells CASSLQGANEKLFF. The CDR3 bases are TGTGCCAGCAGCTTACAGGGTGCTAATGAAAAACTGTTTTTT.

The chain joins TRBV6-5 to TRBJ2-7, with 8 positions matching TRBD1. V gave up 10 bases and J gave up 0 bases; unmatched junction bases: 11. Germline CDR1 and CDR2: MNHEY and SVGAGI. The CDR3 length is 15 residues. The CDR3 DNA follows: TGTGCCACGAGGGAATACAGGGGGGACTCCTACGAGCAGTACTTC. Amino acid sequence: CATREYRGDSYEQYF.

The chain couples TRBV27 to TRBJ1-5; possibly TRBD1 for D (6 bases). The germline V gene encodes CDR1 MNHEY and CDR2 SMNVEV (reference sequence). The CDR3 has 13 residues. V shed 6 bases and J shed 5 bases, with 11 bases lying between them. CDR3 in amino acids: CASRRDTHQPQHF. The DNA of the CDR3 is TGTGCCAGCAGACGGGACACCCATCAGCCCCAGCATTTT.

The rearrangement uses TRBV18 and TRBJ1-1; a possible D gene is TRBD1 (5 bases). The V and J ends lost 6 bases and 4 bases respectively, with 9 bases between them. CDR3 length equals 12 residues. CDR1 KGHSH and CDR2 LQKENI come from the germline V gene. In DNA, the CDR3 is TGTGCCAGCTCCCAAAGGGGCACTGAAGCTTTCTTT. This encodes CASSQRGTEAFF.

The chain employs TRBV29-1 and TRBJ2-1; 7 positions match TRBD1. The CDR3 totals 11 residues. Germline trimming cut 6 bases from V and 13 bases from J; bases unmatched to any gene: 9. Germline-derived CDR1 and CDR2 are SQVTM and ANQGSEA. The CDR3 DNA sequence: TGCAGCGTACAAGAACAGGGGTCCCAGTTCTTC. Encoded protein: CSVQEQGSQFF.

The chain couples TRBV9 to TRBJ2-2, with TRBD2 matching 8 bases. Losses at the gene ends were 4 bases for V and 4 bases for J; bases not matched to a gene: 9. The germline V gene encodes CDR1 SGDLS and CDR2 YYNGEE. This CDR3 is built from 16 residues. The CDR3 region is CASSPFSGGSTGELFF. CDR3 in DNA: TGTGCCAGCAGCCCATTCAGCGGGGGTTCCACCGGGGAGCTGTTTTTT.

V usage is TRBV7-6 and J usage is TRBJ2-1; 9 bases match TRBD2. The CDR3 is made up of 15 amino acids. The junction had 5 bases not matched to a gene; V was cut back by 5 bases and J by 3 bases. The germline gives CDR1 SGHVS, CDR2 FNYEAQ. DNA for the CDR3: TGTGCCAGCAGCAAAGGGACTAGCCACTACAATGAGCAGTTCTTC. This gives the protein CASSKGTSHYNEQFF.

The chain employs TRBV7-3 and TRBJ2-6, with D perhaps TRBD1 (6 bases). V lost 1 base, J lost 3 bases, and 13 bases lay in between. Germline assignment: CDR1 SGHTA and CDR2 FQGTGA. The CDR3 contains 17 residues. CDR3 loop: CASSLITGLGGANVLTF. The CDR3 DNA reads as TGTGCCAGCAGCTTAATCACAGGGCTCGGTGGGGCCAACGTCCTGACTTTC.

V usage is TRBV14 and J usage is TRBJ1-1; D is undetermined. V shed 4 bases and J shed 0 bases, with 15 bases lying between them. Germline CDR1 and CDR2: SGHDN and FVKESK. This CDR3 contains 16 residues. This CDR3 is CASSPSEGVMNTEAFF. CDR3 nucleotide sequence: TGTGCCAGCAGCCCCAGTGAGGGTGTAATGAACACTGAAGCTTTCTTT.

The chain employs TRBV18 and TRBJ2-4, with 9 bases aligning to TRBD1. The V gene end was trimmed by 3 bases and the J gene end by 2 bases; junction bases not matched to a gene: 5. The CDR3 totals 16 residues. CDR1 and CDR2 (germline): KGHSH, LQKENI. The DNA of the CDR3 is TGTGCCAGCTCACCCACAGGGGGCGAGACCAAAAACATTCAGTACTTC. It encodes CASSPTGGETKNIQYF.

The CDR3: CATRLLAGGSDTQYF. The DNA of the CDR3 is TGTGCCACCAGGCTACTAGCGGGGGGTTCAGATACGCAGTATTTT. The chain links TRBV15 to TRBJ2-3; 12 bases are shared with TRBD2. This CDR3 is 15 amino acids long. Trimming took 6 bases from V and 4 from J; bases not matched to a gene: 5. Germline V gene sequence: CDR1 LNHNV, CDR2 YYDKDF (reference sequence).

The V gene is TRBV28, the J gene TRBJ2-7, with 10 positions matching TRBD1. V lost 4 bases, J lost 3 bases, and 6 bases stayed unmatched. The CDR3 has 15 residues. Looked up from germline, CDR1 is MDHEN and CDR2 is SYDVKM. The CDR3 nucleotides are TGTGCCAGCAGTTCCACTGACAGGGGGCACTACGAGCAGTACTTC. Encoded protein: CASSSTDRGHYEQYF.

V is TRBV15 and J is TRBJ1-6; D gene uncertain. There are 14 residues in the CDR3. V was shortened by 3 bases and J by 9 bases, with 12 bases between the two germline ends. CDR1 is LNHNV, CDR2 YYDKDF, per germline (reference sequence). CDR3 residues: CATSSPAASSPLHF. The CDR3 DNA follows: TGTGCCACCAGCAGTCCGGCGGCAAGTTCACCCCTCCACTTT.

Note on this clone: The sample holds other DNA sequences that translate to the same CDR3. This chain uses TRBV7-2 with TRBJ1-2; 12 bases align to TRBD1. Germline loops: CDR1 SGHTA, CDR2 FQGNSA. There are 14 residues in the CDR3. Trimming took 5 bases from V and 8 from J; bases not matched to a gene: 6. Here the CDR3 DNA reads TGTGCCAGCAGCCCGGGACAGGGGGCGGGCGGCTACACCTTC. It encodes CASSPGQGAGGYTF. The full variable domain, completed using reference TRBV7-2 and TRBJ1-2, is GAGVSQSPSNKVTEKGKDVELRCDPISGHTALYWYRQSLGQGLEFLIYFQGNSAPDKSGLPSDRFSAERTGGSVSTLTIQRTQQEDSAVYLCASSPGQGAGGYTFGSGTRLTVV.

CDR3: CAWSLDREEAFF. As DNA, the CDR3 is TGTGCCTGGAGCCTAGACAGGGAGGAAGCTTTCTTT. This chain links TRBV30 with TRBJ1-1; 7 bases are shared with TRBD1. CDR1 and CDR2 (germline): GTSNPN, SVGIG (reference sequence). Unmatched junction bases numbered 6, after V lost 3 bases and J lost 8 bases. The CDR3 is 12 residues long.

V usage is TRBV24-1 and J usage is TRBJ1-4; D is possibly TRBD1 (5 bases). The germline CDR1 and CDR2 sequences are KGHDR and SFDVKD. Trimming stripped 0 bases from V and 8 bases from J, with 12 bases between. CDR3 length: 15 amino acids. The CDR3 region has the DNA TGTGCCACCAGTGATTTGCAGGATCCAGGGGAAAAACTGTTTTTT. Its translation: CATSDLQDPGEKLFF.

Worth noting for this clone: The identical CDR3 is also encoded by other nucleotide sequences in the sample. The chain links TRBV30 to TRBJ2-1; the D gene is possibly TRBD1 (6 bases). Trimming stripped 0 bases from V and 1 base from J, with 7 bases between. Germline values: CDR1 GTSNPN, CDR2 SVGIG (reference sequence). The CDR3 covers 14 residues. CDR3 coding DNA: TGTGCCTGGAGTGTAGGGGGTTCCTACAATGAGCAGTTCTTC. Translating it yields CAWSVGGSYNEQFF.

V and J are TRBV27 and TRBJ1-2; 8 bases match TRBD1. Germline V gene data show CDR1 as MNHEY and CDR2 as SMNVEV (reference sequence). The CDR3 totals 14 residues. Losses at the gene ends were 1 base for V and 6 bases for J; bases not matched to a gene: 4. The CDR3 reads CASSLFRTGNGYTF. The CDR3 DNA reads TGTGCCAGCAGTTTATTTCGGACAGGGAATGGCTACACCTTC.

The table lists this clone with a few counts. This chain links TRBV14 with TRBJ2-5, with D possibly matching TRBD1 (6 bases). The CDR3 totals 16 residues. The V end lost 0 bases, the J end lost 5 bases, and 16 bases lay between the germline ends. Germline CDR1 is SGHDN and CDR2 is FVKESK. CDR3 residues: CASSQEWNGGAETQYF. The CDR3 DNA follows: TGTGCCAGCAGCCAAGAGTGGAATGGGGGCGCGGAGACCCAGTACTTC.

The chain has TRBV18 and TRBJ2-5; 10 bases map to TRBD1. V lost 1 base and J lost 5; bases outside the gene matches: 4. This CDR3 contains 15 residues. In germline, CDR1 is KGHSH, CDR2 LQKENI. The CDR3 sequence is CASSPRQGAEETQYF. CDR3 DNA sequence: TGTGCCAGCTCACCACGACAGGGGGCAGAGGAGACCCAGTACTTC.

This clone occurred a few times. The chain joins TRBV5-4 to TRBJ1-2; tentative D call: TRBD1 (6 bases). CDR1 is SGHNT, CDR2 YYREEE, per germline (reference sequence). The CDR3 sequence is 13 residues long. V dropped 0 bases and J dropped 8 bases, with 11 bases sitting between them. DNA for the CDR3: TGTGCCAGCAGCTTGGTGCAGGGGAGAGGCTACACCTTC. Protein sequence: CASSLVQGRGYTF. Together with reference TRBV5-4 and TRBJ1-2, the CDR3 gives the full variable domain: ETGVTQSPTHLIKTRGQQVTLRCSSQSGHNTVSWYQQALGQGPQFIFQYYREEENGRGNFPPRFSGLQFPNYSSELNVNALELDDSALYLCASSLVQGRGYTFGSGTRLTVV.

This clone has only a few counts. The rearrangement uses TRBV30 and TRBJ1-2; D might be TRBD1 (6 bases). This CDR3 spans 12 amino acids. V shed 7 bases and J shed 2 bases, with 11 bases lying between them. The germline V gene has CDR1 GTSNPN and CDR2 SVGIG (reference sequence). The DNA for the CDR3 is TGTGCCTTTCGACAGGTGAACTATGGCTACACCTTC. This gives the protein CAFRQVNYGYTF.